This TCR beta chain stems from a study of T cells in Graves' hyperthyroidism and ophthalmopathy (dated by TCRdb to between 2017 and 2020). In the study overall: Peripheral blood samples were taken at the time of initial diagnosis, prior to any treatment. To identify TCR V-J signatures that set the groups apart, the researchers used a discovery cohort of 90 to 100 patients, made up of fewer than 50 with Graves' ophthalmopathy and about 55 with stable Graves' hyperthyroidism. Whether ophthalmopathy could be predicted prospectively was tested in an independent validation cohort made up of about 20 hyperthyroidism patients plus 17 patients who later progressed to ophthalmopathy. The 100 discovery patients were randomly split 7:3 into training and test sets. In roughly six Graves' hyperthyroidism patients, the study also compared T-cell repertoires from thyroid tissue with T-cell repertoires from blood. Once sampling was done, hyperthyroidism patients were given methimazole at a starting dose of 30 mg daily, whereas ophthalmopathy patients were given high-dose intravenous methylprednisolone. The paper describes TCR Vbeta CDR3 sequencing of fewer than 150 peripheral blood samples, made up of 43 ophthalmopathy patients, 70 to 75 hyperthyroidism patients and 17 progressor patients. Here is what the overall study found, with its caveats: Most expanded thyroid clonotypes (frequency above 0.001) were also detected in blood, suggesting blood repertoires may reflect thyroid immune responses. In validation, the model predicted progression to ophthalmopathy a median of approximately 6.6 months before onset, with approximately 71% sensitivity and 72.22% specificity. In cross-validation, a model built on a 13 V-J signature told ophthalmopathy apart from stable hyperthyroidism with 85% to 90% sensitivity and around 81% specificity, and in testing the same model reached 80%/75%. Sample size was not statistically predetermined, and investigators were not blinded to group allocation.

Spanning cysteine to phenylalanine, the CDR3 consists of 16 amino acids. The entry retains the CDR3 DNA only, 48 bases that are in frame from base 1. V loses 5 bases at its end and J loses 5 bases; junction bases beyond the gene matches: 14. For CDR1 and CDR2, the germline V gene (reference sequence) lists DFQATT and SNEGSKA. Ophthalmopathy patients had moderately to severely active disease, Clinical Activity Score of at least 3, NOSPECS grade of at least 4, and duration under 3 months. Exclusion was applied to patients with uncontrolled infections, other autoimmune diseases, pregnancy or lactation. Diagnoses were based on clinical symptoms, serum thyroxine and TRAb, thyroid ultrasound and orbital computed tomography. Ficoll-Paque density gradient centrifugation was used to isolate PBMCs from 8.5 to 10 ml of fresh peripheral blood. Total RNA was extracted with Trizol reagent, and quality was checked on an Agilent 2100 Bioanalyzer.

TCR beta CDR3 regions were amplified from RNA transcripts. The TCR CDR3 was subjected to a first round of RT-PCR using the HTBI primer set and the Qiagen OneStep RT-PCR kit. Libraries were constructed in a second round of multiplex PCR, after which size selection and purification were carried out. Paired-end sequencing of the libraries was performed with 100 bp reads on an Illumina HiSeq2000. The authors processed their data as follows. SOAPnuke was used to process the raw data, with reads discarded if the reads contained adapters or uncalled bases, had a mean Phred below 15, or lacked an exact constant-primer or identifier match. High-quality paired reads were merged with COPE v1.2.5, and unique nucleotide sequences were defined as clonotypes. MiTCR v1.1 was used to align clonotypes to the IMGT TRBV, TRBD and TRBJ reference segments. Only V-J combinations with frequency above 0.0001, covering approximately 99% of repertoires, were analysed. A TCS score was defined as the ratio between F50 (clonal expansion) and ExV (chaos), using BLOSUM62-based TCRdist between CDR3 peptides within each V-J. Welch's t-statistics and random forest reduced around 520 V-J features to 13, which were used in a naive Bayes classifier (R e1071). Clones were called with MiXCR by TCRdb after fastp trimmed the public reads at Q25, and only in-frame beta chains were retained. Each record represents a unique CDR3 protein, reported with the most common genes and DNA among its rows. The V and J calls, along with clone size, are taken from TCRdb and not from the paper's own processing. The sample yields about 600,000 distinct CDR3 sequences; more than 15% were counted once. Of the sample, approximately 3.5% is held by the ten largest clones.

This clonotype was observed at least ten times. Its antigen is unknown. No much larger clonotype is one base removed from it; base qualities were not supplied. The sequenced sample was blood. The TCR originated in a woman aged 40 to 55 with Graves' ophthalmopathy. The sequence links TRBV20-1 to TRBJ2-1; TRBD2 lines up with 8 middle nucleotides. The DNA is TGCAGTGCTCCCGACCCCACTAGCGGAGATCACAATGAGCAGTTCTTC. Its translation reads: CSAPDPTSGDHNEQFF.